Presented here are 32 T cell receptor beta chains from one specimen sequenced in a study of T-cell memory formation after mild COVID-19. MiXCR, run by TCRdb on the 5' RACE reads, gives a single entry per CDR3 protein. The sample gives a few hundred thousand distinct CDR3 sequences, 15% to 20% of which show up once; 22% is in the top ten. The sequencing sample was made of PBMCs or a T cell subset sorted from them (not recorded which). These TCRs come from a young man who had mild COVID-19 (a few samples of this study predate the infection). Cell type and time point are not known.

This clonotype was seen more than once but under ten times. The chain combines TRBV30 with TRBJ1-2; D is ambiguous. The CDR3 has 13 residues. The germline CDR1 and CDR2 sequences are GTSNPN and SVGIG (reference sequence). V lost 0 bases and J lost 4, with 9 bases in between. The CDR3 loop reads CAWSVSRVYGYTF. Here the CDR3 DNA reads TGTGCCTGGAGTGTGAGCAGAGTCTATGGCTACACCTTC.

CDR3 in amino acids: CASSPEGIPYYGYTF. CDR3 bases: TGTGCCAGCTCACCTGAGGGGATACCGTACTATGGCTACACCTTC. V usage is TRBV18 and J usage is TRBJ1-2; maybe TRBD1 (5 bases). This CDR3 spans 15 amino acids. Germline values: CDR1 KGHSH, CDR2 LQKENI. The V end lost 3 bases, the J end lost 3 bases, and 14 bases lay between the germline ends.

This clonotype was seen a handful of times. The CDR3 DNA sequence: TGTGCCAGCAGTTTCGCAGGGAGTGGCTACACCTTC. Translation gives CASSFAGSGYTF. The rearrangement uses TRBV12-3 or TRBV12-4 and TRBJ1-2; perhaps TRBD1 as D (5 bases). Trimming left V 3 bases short and J 7 bases short, with 9 bases between. The CDR3 contains 12 residues.

The sample holds a few counts of this clonotype. The chain recombines TRBV5-1 with TRBJ2-1; 9 bases agree with TRBD2. Germline V gene lookup returns CDR1 SGHRS and CDR2 YFSETQ. The J segment lost 2 bases and the V segment lost 5 bases, leaving 11 bases of the junction unmatched. This CDR3 contains 17 residues. CDR3 DNA: TGCGCCAGCAGATCAGTAGTGGGACTAGCTACCTACAATGAGCAGTTCTTC. This gives the protein CASRSVVGLATYNEQFF.

The CDR3 DNA is TGTGCCAGCAGGGAGGGACAGGGTCCAGATACGCAGTATTTT. Residues: CASREGQGPDTQYF. The chain employs TRBV12-3 or TRBV12-4 and TRBJ2-3; TRBD1 matches at 9 bases. The junction had 5 bases not matched to a gene; V was cut back by 6 bases and J by 4 bases. The CDR3 consists of 14 residues.

This clonotype occurred many times. The chain carries TRBV4-2 and TRBJ1-4, with 7 bases lining up with TRBD1. CDR3 length equals 16 residues. Trimming took 1 base from V and 4 from J; bases not matched to a gene: 6. Germline lookup yields CDR1 LGHNA and CDR2 YNFKEQ. In nucleotides, the CDR3 is TGTGCCAGCAGCCAAGGCTCCGGGACAGTTAATGAAAAACTGTTTTTT. Its translation is CASSQGSGTVNEKLFF.

This chain uses TRBV6-2 or TRBV6-3 with TRBJ2-7; D is possibly TRBD2 (5 bases). The V and J ends lost 6 bases and 5 bases respectively, with 14 bases between them. Germline assignment: CDR1 MNHEY and CDR2 SVGEGT. This CDR3 has 13 residues. The CDR3 here is CASRRTARHEQYV. The CDR3, as DNA: TGTGCCAGCAGACGGACTGCCCGACACGAGCAGTACGTC.

The table lists this clonotype with a few counts. The chain carries TRBV6-6 and TRBJ1-2; the D is unclear. The ends were cut back, 4 bases at V and 8 bases at J, with 11 bases in the middle. The germline gives CDR1 MNHNY, CDR2 SVGAGI (reference sequence). CDR3 length: 12 residues. CDR3 loop: CASSSIEGGYTF. CDR3 coding DNA: TGTGCCAGCAGTTCGATCGAAGGGGGCTACACCTTC.

This clonotype was counted only a few times. The chain combines TRBV29-1 with TRBJ2-1; possible D gene TRBD2, 5 bases. The CDR3 is 12 amino acids. V was clipped by 8 bases and J by 0 bases, with 8 bases between them. Germline CDR1 is SQVTM and CDR2 is ANQGSEA. CDR3 in amino acids: CSIRGSYNEQFF. The CDR3 coding sequence is TGCAGCATCCGGGGCTCCTACAATGAGCAGTTCTTC.

V and J are TRBV25-1 and TRBJ2-7; tentative D call: TRBD2 (5 bases). V lost 7 bases and J lost 4, with 14 bases in between. Germline V gives CDR1 MGHDK, CDR2 SYGVNS. This CDR3 has 13 residues. The CDR3 region is CASTRGNVYEQYF. In nucleotides, the CDR3 is TGTGCCAGCACCCGGGGTAATGTGTACGAGCAGTACTTC.

The V gene is TRBV6-2 or TRBV6-3, the J gene TRBJ1-2; D ambiguous. The CDR3 is 11 residues long. The V gene's germline CDR1 is MNHEY and CDR2 SVGEGT. V was cut by 10 bases and J by 8 bases, with 14 bases left in between. DNA for the CDR3: TGTGCCACCTCGTATTTCAGAGGCTACACCTTC. It translates to CATSYFRGYTF.

This sequence joins TRBV20-1 and TRBJ2-7, with 14 nucleotides matching TRBD2. The CDR3 has 17 amino acids. V shed 0 bases, J shed 7 bases, and the junction held 11 bases outside the gene matches. CDR1 and CDR2 (germline): DFQATT, SNEGSKA (reference sequence). For the CDR3, the DNA is TGCAGTGCTAGAGATCGAGGGACTAGCGGGGGCTGGAGGGAGCAGTACGTC. The encoded protein is CSARDRGTSGGWREQYV.

The CDR3 loop is CASSLLIGPQHF. For the CDR3, the DNA is TGTGCCAGCAGTTTATTGATTGGGCCCCAGCATTTT. J is TRBJ1-5 and V is TRBV12-3 or TRBV12-4; the D is unclear. The length of the CDR3 is 12 residues. Trimming removed 2 bases at V and 9 bases at J, with 8 bases between.

This sequence joins TRBV7-2 and TRBJ2-1; TRBD1 agrees at 7 bases. Germline-derived CDR1 and CDR2 are SGHTA and FQGNSA. Trimming removed 1 base from V and 8 bases from J; junction bases left unmatched: 11. The CDR3 has 16 residues. CDR3 region: CASSLVGAGGLDEQFF. CDR3 DNA sequence: TGTGCCAGCAGCTTAGTAGGGGCAGGGGGTCTGGATGAGCAGTTCTTC.

The CDR3 protein is CASSVTGGETQYF. The CDR3 bases are TGTGCCAGCAGCGTGACAGGGGGTGAGACCCAGTACTTC. The rearrangement uses TRBV3-1 and TRBJ2-5; the match to TRBD1 covers 9 bases. The germline V gene has CDR1 LGHDT and CDR2 YNNKEL (reference sequence). The CDR3 loop spans 13 amino acids. Trimming took 5 bases from V and 5 from J; bases not matched to a gene: 3.

This clonotype was found a few times. This chain connects TRBV6-5 to TRBJ2-5; a possible D gene is TRBD1 (5 bases). V lost 4 bases and J lost 4, with 16 bases in between. There are 15 residues in the CDR3. CDR1 MNHEY and CDR2 SVGAGI come from the germline V gene. The CDR3 spells CASSFLHGAGETQYF. The CDR3 DNA sequence: TGTGCCAGCAGTTTTCTACATGGGGCAGGAGAGACCCAGTACTTC.

This clonotype came up a few times. Here the CDR3 DNA reads TGTGCCAGCATCTGGGGGAACACTGAAGCTTTCTTT. The encoded protein is CASIWGNTEAFF. This chain links TRBV7-9 with TRBJ1-1; D uncertain. The germline V and J ends were trimmed by 7 bases and 1 base, with 7 bases remaining between them. CDR1 is SEHNR, CDR2 FQNEAQ, per germline (reference sequence). The CDR3 has 12 residues.

For this clonotype: At one of its ends the junction is not consistent with the germline gene, which may arise from a read error. J is TRBJ2-7 and V is TRBV2; no firm D call. The CDR3 sequence is 12 residues long. Germline CDR1 and CDR2: SNHLY and FYNNEI. The CDR3 DNA sequence: TGTGACAGCAAACAGTTTTCCTACGAGCAGTACTTC. It is translated as CDSKQFSYEQYF. The variable domain in full, with the rest retrieved from reference TRBV2 and TRBJ2-7, is EPEVTQTPSHQVTQMGQEVILRCVPISNHLYFYWYRQILGQKVEFLVSFYNNEISEKSEIFDDQFSVERPDGSNFTLKIRSTKLEDSAMYFCDSKQFSYEQYFGPGTRLTVT.

V and J are TRBV12-3 or TRBV12-4 and TRBJ1-2; TRBD1 might be the D (5 bases). Trimming took 3 bases from V and 7 from J, leaving 12 bases between them. The CDR3 loop spans 13 amino acids. In nucleotides, the CDR3 is TGTGCCAGCAGTTTCCAGGGTGTCGGTGGCTACACCTTC. Its protein product is CASSFQGVGGYTF.

In its sample, this clonotype was seen a few times. This CDR3 is CASSEWGGLADTQYF. The CDR3 region has the DNA TGCGCCAGCAGTGAGTGGGGGGGCCTGGCAGATACGCAGTATTTT. The V and J genes are TRBV10-2 and TRBJ2-3, with D possibly TRBD2 on 7 matching bases. Germline CDR1 and CDR2: WSHSY and SAAADI. The CDR3 runs 15 residues. The V end lost 1 base, the J end lost 4 bases, and 12 bases lay between the germline ends.

This clonotype was detected only a few times. This chain connects TRBV6-2 or TRBV6-3 to TRBJ2-4, with 7 bases identical to TRBD1. The CDR3 is 16 residues long. The trim removed 5 bases at V and 3 bases at J, leaving 10 bases unmatched. Germline V CDR1 and CDR2: MNHEY, SVGEGT. CDR3 protein: CASSPVDRVVKNIQYF. As DNA, the CDR3 is TGTGCCAGCAGTCCCGTAGACAGGGTGGTCAAAAACATTCAGTACTTC.

The V call is TRBV11-2, the J call TRBJ2-5; D is undetermined. Trimming stripped 1 base from V and 4 bases from J, with 16 bases between. This CDR3 comprises 16 residues. The germline V gene encodes CDR1 SGHAT and CDR2 FQNNGV. The CDR3 DNA reads as TGTGCCAGCAGCTTAGCCCCTTCTAGGACCGGAGAGACCCAGTACTTC. Encoded protein: CASSLAPSRTGETQYF.

The chain is built from TRBV11-2 and TRBJ2-2; D remains ambiguous. The germline gives CDR1 SGHAT, CDR2 FQNNGV. The length of the CDR3 is 15 residues. Trimming took off 5 bases at V and 5 bases at J, with 15 bases between the two ends. Here the CDR3 reads CASSPHPGPTGELFF. CDR3 DNA: TGTGCCAGCAGCCCACACCCAGGCCCAACCGGGGAGCTGTTTTTT.

The genes are TRBV25-1 and TRBJ2-5; 11 bases are a match to TRBD2. This CDR3 region has 14 residues. CDR1 MGHDK and CDR2 SYGVNS come from the germline V gene. Trimming removed 8 bases from V and 5 bases from J; junction bases left unmatched: 7. In DNA, the CDR3 is TGTGCCAGCGGCGTTAGCGGGGGGGCGGAGACCCAGTACTTC. Amino acids: CASGVSGGAETQYF. The variable domain in full, completed from reference TRBV25-1 and TRBJ2-5, reads EADIYQTPRYLVIGTGKKITLECSQTMGHDKMYWYQQDPGMELHLIHYSYGVNSTEKGDLSSESTVSRIRTEHFPLTLESARPSHTSQYLCASGVSGGAETQYFGPGTRLLVL.

This clonotype has more than one count but fewer than ten. The chain recombines TRBV20-1 with TRBJ2-3; a weak D match, TRBD2 (5 bases). The germline CDR1 and CDR2 sequences are DFQATT and SNEGSKA (reference sequence). This CDR3 region has 10 residues. CDR3 sequence: CSYGVDTQYF. As DNA, the CDR3 is TGCAGCTACGGGGTGGATACGCAGTATTTT.

This rearrangement joins TRBV28 to TRBJ2-7; 7 bases align to TRBD1. This CDR3 region has 14 residues. V shed 8 bases and J 7 bases; nucleotides not matched to a gene: 14. Germline V lookup: CDR1 MDHEN, CDR2 SYDVKM. The CDR3 sequence is CASRGGQLLGEQYV. CDR3 nucleotides: TGTGCCAGCCGTGGGGGACAGCTCCTTGGGGAGCAGTACGTC.

CDR3 protein: CASRKRGRGNTDTQYF. The CDR3 DNA sequence: TGTGCCAGCAGGAAACGAGGGCGGGGGAACACAGATACGCAGTATTTT. The chain couples TRBV11-2 to TRBJ2-3; 7 bases line up with TRBD2. Looked up from germline, CDR1 is SGHAT and CDR2 is FQNNGV. This CDR3 has 16 amino acids. J was trimmed by 2 bases and V by 6 bases; bases with no gene match: 11. Together with reference TRBV11-2 and TRBJ2-3, the CDR3 gives the full variable domain: EAGVAQSPRYKIIEKRQSVAFWCNPISGHATLYWYQQILGQGPKLLIQFQNNGVVDDSQLPKDRFSAERLKGVDSTLKIQPAKLEDSAVYLCASRKRGRGNTDTQYFGPGTRLTVL.

V is TRBV29-1 and J is TRBJ2-1, with D possibly TRBD1 on 5 matching bases. Trimming took 7 bases from V and 9 from J, leaving 19 bases between them. This CDR3 is 13 amino acids long. Germline V gene lookup returns CDR1 SQVTM and CDR2 ANQGSEA. The CDR3 loop is CSATAGFVGEQFF. In DNA form, the CDR3 reads TGCAGCGCGACGGCAGGGTTCGTTGGTGAGCAGTTCTTC.

This clonotype was counted between two and nine times. The chain carries TRBV11-2 and TRBJ2-5; 11 positions agree with TRBD2. Trimming took 4 bases from V and 3 from J; bases not matched to a gene: 13. CDR3 length equals 18 residues. Per germline, CDR1 SGHAT and CDR2 FQNNGV. Here the CDR3 DNA reads TGTGCCAGCAGCTCGTTAGCGGGGGGGCTATTGAAAAAAGAGACCCAGTACTTC. The encoded protein is CASSSLAGGLLKKETQYF. The complete variable domain, with remaining parts taken from reference TRBV11-2 and TRBJ2-5, reads EAGVAQSPRYKIIEKRQSVAFWCNPISGHATLYWYQQILGQGPKLLIQFQNNGVVDDSQLPKDRFSAERLKGVDSTLKIQPAKLEDSAVYLCASSSLAGGLLKKETQYFGPGTRLLVL.

The chain carries TRBV5-1 and TRBJ2-7; no reliable D call. The CDR3 loop spans 13 amino acids. Germline V gives CDR1 SGHRS, CDR2 YFSETQ. The V gene lost 4 bases and the J gene lost 5 bases, with 13 bases spanning the gap. The CDR3 DNA reads TGCGCCAGCAGCAAGTCCGAGTCCGACGAGCAGTACTTC. This codes for CASSKSESDEQYF.

The V and J genes are TRBV11-2 and TRBJ2-5, with D perhaps given as TRBD1 or TRBD2 (5 bases each). The CDR3 has 14 residues. The V end was cut by 5 bases, the J end by 1 base, with 11 bases between. Germline lookup yields CDR1 SGHAT and CDR2 FQNNGV. Here the CDR3 reads CASSRDRTQETQYF. CDR3 in DNA: TGTGCCAGCAGCCGGGACCGCACCCAAGAGACCCAGTACTTC.

This clonotype was seen just once. J is TRBJ1-6 and V is TRBV27; 9 bases are shared with TRBD1. Germline V gene data show CDR1 as MNHEY and CDR2 as SMNVEV (reference sequence). This CDR3 comprises 15 residues. Losses at the gene ends were 0 bases for V and 8 bases for J; bases not matched to a gene: 2. The DNA for the CDR3 is TGTGCCAGCAGTTTATCGGGACAGGGACATTCACCCCTCCACTTT. Its translation is CASSLSGQGHSPLHF.